This is a list of T cell receptor beta chains from one sample in a study of T cell changes during pregnancy in multiple sclerosis. Sequenced by immunoSEQ multiplex PCR; TCRdb stores in-frame clones only, minus some. The sample includes 100,000 or so clones, nearly 95% of them seen just once. The starting material was peripheral blood, obtained after pregnancy. Source of these receptors: a female donor in good health, enrolled as a control in a pregnancy study. Each CDR3 is given with its conserved first and last residue. Each record gives: CDR3 protein, V gene.

CASSWAGASGANVLTF | TRBV6-5
CASSLPQGKSGNTIYF | TRBV5-1
CSGSLGRGQYF | TRBV29-1
CASSETSYNEQFF | TRBV6-4
CASSELVGIINEQFF | TRBV2
CASSLRWKRDWSYEQYF | TRBV11-2
CATSRDEAGKLFF | TRBV15
CASRAKFRGETQYF | TRBV28
CASSWGTGSYNSPLHF | TRBV5-1
CAWSVRGPYEQYF | TRBV30
CASSNRINQPQHF | TRBV5-5
CSAQGFGGYTF | TRBV20-1
CASSVNGGVDTQYF | TRBV6-4
CASSSYGTSAYNEQFF | TRBV19
CASSVYPLGASVEPGETQYF | TRBV27
CASSYGGDRNEQFF | TRBV6-6
CASSLSGGPNEKLFF | TRBV28
CASSLRFLGGYTEAFF | TRBV7-9
CASKRDRDFNEQYF | TRBV2
CASSEMGGEETQYF | TRBV2
CASTPGRNTEAFF | TRBV6-5
CASSLSPGTGDYEQYF | TRBV27
CAIASGRGWDTQYF | TRBV10-3
CAISEARTGYEQYF | TRBV10-3
CASSKDITNQPQHF | TRBV7-9
CASSLAGGGGEQFF | TRBV6-5
CASSRGFRGYTF | TRBV13
CASSGTGSYAEAFF | TRBV2
CASSSTGANTGELFF | TRBV7-9
CASTGVRPPGEKLFF | TRBV5-1
CASSRSQRETQYF | TRBV28
CASSLLASGYNEQFF | TRBV28
CASTLSGTGEEKLFF | TRBV28
CASSFTGFPGMGGGYTF | TRBV28
CASSFTGEGTEAFF | TRBV7-9
CASSLPGSSYNEQFF | TRBV27
CASRKGQGAGQPQHF | TRBV2
CASSLAGLGSYNEQFF | TRBV5-1
CASSFTPNSYEQYF | TRBV6-5
CASSIYSNEQFF | TRBV19
CASTPGQPMNTEAFF | TRBV4-1
CASRKGLAGGADTQYF | TRBV28
CASSPPGQGHTIYF | TRBV5-6
CASSKTGKDQYF | TRBV6-1
CASSLVPTAPDF | TRBV28
CASSVAGRTGQQNTEAFF | TRBV9
CASSVDRGGQPQHF | TRBV6-1
CASSVDAGNYGYTF | TRBV9
CASSQAGDPAVFEQYF | TRBV14
CASRTSGLGDNEQFF | TRBV28
CASSQGGGNQETQYF | TRBV4-1
CASSYGGLGGSEAFF | TRBV6-5